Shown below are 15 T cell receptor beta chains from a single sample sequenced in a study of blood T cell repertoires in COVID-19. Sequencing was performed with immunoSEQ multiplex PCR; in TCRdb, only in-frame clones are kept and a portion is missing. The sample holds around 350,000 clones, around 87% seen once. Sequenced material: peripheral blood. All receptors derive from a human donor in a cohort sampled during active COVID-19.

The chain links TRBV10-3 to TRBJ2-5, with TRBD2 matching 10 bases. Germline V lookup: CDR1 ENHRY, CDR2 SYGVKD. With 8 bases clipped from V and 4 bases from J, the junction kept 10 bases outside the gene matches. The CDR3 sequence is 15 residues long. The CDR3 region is CAIGSKREGGETQYF. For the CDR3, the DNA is TGTGCCATCGGTTCGAAGCGGGAGGGGGGAGAGACCCAGTACTTC.

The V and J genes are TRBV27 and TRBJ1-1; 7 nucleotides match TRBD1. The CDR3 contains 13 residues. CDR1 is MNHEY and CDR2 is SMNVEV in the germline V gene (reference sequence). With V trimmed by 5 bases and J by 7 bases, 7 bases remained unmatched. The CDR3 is CASSQNRDSEAFF. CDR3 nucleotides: TGTGCCAGCAGTCAGAACCGGGACAGTGAAGCTTTCTTT.

DNA for the CDR3: TGTGCCAGCAGCAAGCCTAGGGGTGCCGGGGAGCTGTTTTTT. It is translated as CASSKPRGAGELFF. V usage is TRBV7-9 and J usage is TRBJ2-2; maybe TRBD1 (5 bases). V shed 5 bases and J shed 6 bases, with 13 bases lying between them. The CDR3 length is 14 residues. CDR1 is SEHNR, CDR2 FQNEAQ, per germline (reference sequence).

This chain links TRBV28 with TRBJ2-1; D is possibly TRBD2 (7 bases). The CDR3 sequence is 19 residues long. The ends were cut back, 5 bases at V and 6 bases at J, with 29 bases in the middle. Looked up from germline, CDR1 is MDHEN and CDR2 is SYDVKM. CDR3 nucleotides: TGTGCCAGCAGTCAAGGGGGGGAGAAAACGGGCCATCGTCCCAATGAGCAGTTCTTC. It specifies CASSQGGEKTGHRPNEQFF. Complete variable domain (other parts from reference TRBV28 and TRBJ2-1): DVKVTQSSRYLVKRTGEKVFLECVQDMDHENMFWYRQDPGLGLRLIYFSYDVKMKEKGDIPEGYSVSREKKERFSLILESASTNQTSMYLCASSQGGEKTGHRPNEQFFGPGTRLTVL.

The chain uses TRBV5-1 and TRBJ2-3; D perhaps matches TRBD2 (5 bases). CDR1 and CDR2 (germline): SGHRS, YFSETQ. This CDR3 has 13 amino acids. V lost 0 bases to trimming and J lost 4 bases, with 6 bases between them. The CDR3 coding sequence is TGCGCCAGCAGCTTGGGAGCGGCAGATACGCAGTATTTT. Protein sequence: CASSLGAADTQYF.

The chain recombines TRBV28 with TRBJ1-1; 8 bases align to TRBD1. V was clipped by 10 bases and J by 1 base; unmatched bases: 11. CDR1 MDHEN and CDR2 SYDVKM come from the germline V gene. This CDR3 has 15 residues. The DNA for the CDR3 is TGTGCCACCTCAACCCCGGGACAGGCGAACACTGAAGCTTTCTTT. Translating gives CATSTPGQANTEAFF. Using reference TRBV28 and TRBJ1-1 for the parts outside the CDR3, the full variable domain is DVKVTQSSRYLVKRTGEKVFLECVQDMDHENMFWYRQDPGLGLRLIYFSYDVKMKEKGDIPEGYSVSREKKERFSLILESASTNQTSMYLCATSTPGQANTEAFFGQGTRLTVV.

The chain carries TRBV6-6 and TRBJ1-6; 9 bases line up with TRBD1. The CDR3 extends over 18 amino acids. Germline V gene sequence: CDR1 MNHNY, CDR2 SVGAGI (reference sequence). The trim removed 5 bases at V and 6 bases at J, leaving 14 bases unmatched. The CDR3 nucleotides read TGTGCCAGCAGTCCCAAGCCTTCCGGGACAGGGAGTAATTCACCCCTCCACTTT. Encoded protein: CASSPKPSGTGSNSPLHF.

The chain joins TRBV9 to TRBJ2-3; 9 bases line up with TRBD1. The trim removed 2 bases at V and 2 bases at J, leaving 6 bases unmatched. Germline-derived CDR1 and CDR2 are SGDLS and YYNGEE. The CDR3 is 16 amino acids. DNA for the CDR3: TGTGCCAGCAGCGTCCAAACAGGGGGCTTCACAGATACGCAGTATTTT. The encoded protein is CASSVQTGGFTDTQYF. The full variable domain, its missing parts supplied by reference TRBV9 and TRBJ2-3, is DSGVTQTPKHLITATGQRVTLRCSPRSGDLSVYWYQQSLDQGLQFLIQYYNGEERAKGNILERFSAQQFPDLHSELNLSSLELGDSALYFCASSVQTGGFTDTQYFGPGTRLTVL.

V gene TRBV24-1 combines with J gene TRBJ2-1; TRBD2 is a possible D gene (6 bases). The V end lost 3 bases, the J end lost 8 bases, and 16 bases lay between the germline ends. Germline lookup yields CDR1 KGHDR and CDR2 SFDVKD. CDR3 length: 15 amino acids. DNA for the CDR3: TGTGCCACCAGTGATCCCGGGAGCGTCGTGGATGAGCAGTTCTTC. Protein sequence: CATSDPGSVVDEQFF.

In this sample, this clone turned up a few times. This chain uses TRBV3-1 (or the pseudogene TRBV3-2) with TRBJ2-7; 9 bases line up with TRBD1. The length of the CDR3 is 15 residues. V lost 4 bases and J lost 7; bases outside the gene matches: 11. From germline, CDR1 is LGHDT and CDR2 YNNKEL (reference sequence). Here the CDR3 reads CASSPRTGATGEQYF. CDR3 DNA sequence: TGTGCCAGCAGCCCCAGGACAGGGGCAACGGGGGAGCAGTACTTC.

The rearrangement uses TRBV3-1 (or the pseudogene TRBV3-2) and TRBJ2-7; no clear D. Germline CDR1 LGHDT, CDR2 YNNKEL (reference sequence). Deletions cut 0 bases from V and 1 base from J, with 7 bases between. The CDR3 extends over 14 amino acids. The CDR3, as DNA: TGTGCCAGCAGCCAAGACACTGATTCCTACGAGCAGTACTTC. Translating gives CASSQDTDSYEQYF.

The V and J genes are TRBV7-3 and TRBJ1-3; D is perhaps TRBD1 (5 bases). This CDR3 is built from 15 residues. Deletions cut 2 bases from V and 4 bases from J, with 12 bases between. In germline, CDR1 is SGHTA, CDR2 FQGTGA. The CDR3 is CASSLQGNTGNTIYF. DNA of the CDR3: TGTGCCAGCAGCTTACAGGGTAATACAGGAAACACCATATATTTT. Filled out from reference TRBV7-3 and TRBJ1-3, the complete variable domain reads GAGVSQTPSNKVTEKGKYVELRCDPISGHTALYWYRQSLGQGPEFLIYFQGTGAADDSGLPNDRFFAVRPEGSVSTLKIQRTERGDSAVYLCASSLQGNTGNTIYFGEGSWLTVV.

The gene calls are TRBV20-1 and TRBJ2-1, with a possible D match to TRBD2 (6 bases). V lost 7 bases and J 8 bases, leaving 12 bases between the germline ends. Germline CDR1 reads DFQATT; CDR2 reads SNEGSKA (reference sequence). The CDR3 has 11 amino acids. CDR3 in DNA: TGCAGTGGAAACCGGGACTATGAGCAGTTCTTC. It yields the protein CSGNRDYEQFF.

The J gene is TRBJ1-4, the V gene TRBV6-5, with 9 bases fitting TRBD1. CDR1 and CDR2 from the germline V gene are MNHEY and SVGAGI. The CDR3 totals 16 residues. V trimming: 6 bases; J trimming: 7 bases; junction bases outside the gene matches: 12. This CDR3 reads CASRYASGTGLEKLFF. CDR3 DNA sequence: TGTGCCAGCAGATACGCCTCCGGGACAGGGCTTGAAAAACTGTTTTTT.

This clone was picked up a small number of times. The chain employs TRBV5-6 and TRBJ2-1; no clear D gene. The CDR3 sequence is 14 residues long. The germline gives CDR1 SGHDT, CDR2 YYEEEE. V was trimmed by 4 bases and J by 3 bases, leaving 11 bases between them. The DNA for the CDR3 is TGTGCCAGCAGCGCCCCACACGTCTACAATGAGCAGTTCTTC. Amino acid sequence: CASSAPHVYNEQFF.